The present entry profiles one T cell receptor (beta chain) with its context. The sample originates from a study of blood T cell repertoires in COVID-19. Method: immunoSEQ multiplex PCR; TCRdb's copy keeps in-frame clones and lacks some. The sample shows approximately 210,000 clones, around 84% of them seen only once. Sequencing was done on a sample of peripheral blood. This clonotype was obtained from a human donor in a cohort sampled during active COVID-19.

CDR3 region: CASSPRGGGDQPQHF. CDR3 sequence (DNA): TGCGCCAGCAGCCCCAGGGGCGGCGGTGATCAGCCCCAGCATTTT. This chain uses TRBV5-1 with TRBJ1-5, with D maybe TRBD1 (6 bases). CDR1 SGHRS and CDR2 YFSETQ come from the germline V gene. This CDR3 region has 15 residues. Trimming stripped 4 bases from V and 5 bases from J, with 16 bases between.